This T cell receptor beta chain was sequenced for a study of beta chain features in type 1 diabetes. Study-level points and caveats: VDJ junctions in type 1 diabetes patients carried more deletions and fewer insertions.

The sequenced template was cDNA made from the entire isolated RNA. TCRdb keeps only in-frame clones here, not all; method: immunoSEQ multiplex PCR. The sample lists 300,000 or so clones, around 8% occurring once. V was clipped by 5 bases and J by 9 bases, with 22 bases between them. Germline assignment: CDR1 MNHEY and CDR2 SVGAGI. CDR3 length: 15 amino acids. As for this clone: As yet, its antigen is unknown.

The source is a young woman in good health. The chain has TRBV6-5 and TRBJ2-5; D unresolved. The sample consisted of central memory CD4+ T cells from blood. CDR3 loop: CASSVSRLAQVSQYF. CDR3 DNA sequence: TGTGCCAGCAGTGTATCCCGACTTGCCCAAGTCTCCCAGTACTTC.